The 10 T cell receptor beta chains in this list originate from one sample, sequenced in a study of regulatory T cells. Findings and limits, study-wide: In CD3G-deficient patients, conventional CD4+ T cells were enriched for hydrophobic CDR3 residues at positions 6 and 7.

Which antigens these TCRs recognize remains unknown. Amplification used 52 TRBV primers and 13 TRBJ primers. Clones were sequenced by immunoSEQ multiplex PCR, and TCRdb holds only the in-frame ones, with some missing. This sample carries approximately 40,000 clones, 75% to 90% of them seen once, and the ten largest clones take roughly 2.2%. Source material: conventional CD4+ T cells sorted from blood. Every receptor here comes from a person aged 18-35 years with CD3G deficiency.

This clone occurred once. The V and J genes are TRBV10-3 and TRBJ1-2; TRBD1 agrees at 10 bases. The CDR3 extends over 14 amino acids. V dropped 11 bases and J dropped 4; count of bases not matched to a gene: 10. The germline gives CDR1 ENHRY, CDR2 SYGVKD. The CDR3 sequence is CASRAGTGAYGYTF. CDR3 nucleotides: TGTGCCTCCCGGGCCGGGACAGGGGCCTATGGCTACACCTTC.

The chain employs TRBV28 and TRBJ2-5, with D possibly being TRBD2 (5 bases). Trimming stripped 6 bases from V and 0 bases from J, with 11 bases between. Germline CDR1 reads MDHEN; CDR2 reads SYDVKM. The CDR3 totals 14 residues. The CDR3 reads CASSGAVNQETQYF. The CDR3 DNA follows: TGTGCCAGCAGCGGAGCGGTTAACCAAGAGACCCAGTACTTC.

The chain links TRBV11-2 to TRBJ2-2; D is perhaps TRBD2 (6 bases). CDR1 and CDR2 from the germline V gene are SGHAT and FQNNGV. Trimming pared 6 bases from V and 1 base from J, leaving 9 bases between. The CDR3 is made up of 14 amino acids. CDR3 in amino acids: CASRGTWNTGELFF. The CDR3 DNA reads as TGTGCCAGCAGAGGGACTTGGAACACCGGGGAGCTGTTTTTT. Full variable domain (outside the CDR3, taken from reference TRBV11-2 and TRBJ2-2): EAGVAQSPRYKIIEKRQSVAFWCNPISGHATLYWYQQILGQGPKLLIQFQNNGVVDDSQLPKDRFSAERLKGVDSTLKIQPAKLEDSAVYLCASRGTWNTGELFFGEGSRLTVL.

The sample holds one count of this clone. The rearrangement uses TRBV5-3 and TRBJ2-7; 9 bases line up with TRBD1. TRBV5-3 is classed as an ORF, of uncertain function. There are 10 residues in the CDR3. The CDR3 reads CAAGTGNITV. For the CDR3, the DNA is TGTGCAGCCGGGACAGGGAATATAACAGTC.

The J gene is TRBJ2-2, the V gene TRBV10-3; D perhaps matches TRBD1 (5 bases). The CDR3 extends over 14 amino acids. Germline-derived CDR1 and CDR2 are ENHRY and SYGVKD. V dropped 10 bases and J dropped 0 bases, with 12 bases sitting between them. CDR3 residues: CATSAQANTGELFF. The CDR3 nucleotides read TGTGCCACCTCGGCACAGGCGAACACCGGGGAGCTGTTTTTT.

The chain couples TRBV7-9 to TRBJ2-6, with D perhaps TRBD1 (6 bases). The V end was cut by 4 bases, the J end by 0 bases, with 16 bases between. The CDR3 consists of 18 residues. Per germline, CDR1 SEHNR and CDR2 FQNEAQ (reference sequence). DNA for the CDR3: TGTGCCAGCAGCTCCAGGGGAAGGGGCTCCTCTGGGGCCAACGTCCTGACTTTC. Translation gives CASSSRGRGSSGANVLTF.

Details on this clone: The identical CDR3 is also encoded by other nucleotide sequences in the sample. The chain employs TRBV19 and TRBJ2-1; maybe TRBD2 (6 bases). V was pared by 4 bases and J by 5 bases, with 15 bases between. Germline V gives CDR1 LNHDA, CDR2 SQIVND (reference sequence). The CDR3 extends over 15 amino acids. The CDR3: CASSKEGTDHNEQFF. The CDR3 bases are TGTGCCAGTAGTAAAGAGGGGACTGATCACAATGAGCAGTTCTTC.

The chain recombines TRBV29-1 with TRBJ2-7; tentative D call: TRBD1 (6 bases). Trimming took 3 bases from V and 7 from J, leaving 13 bases between them. Germline assignment: CDR1 SQVTM and CDR2 ANQGSEA. This CDR3 region has 12 residues. CDR3 residues: CSVEARTGEQYF. DNA of the CDR3: TGCAGCGTTGAGGCACGAACAGGGGAGCAGTACTTC.

The chain has TRBV6-6 and TRBJ1-4; D remains unclear. V was cut by 4 bases and J by 8 bases, with 8 bases left in between. The CDR3 consists of 12 residues. Germline V gene lookup returns CDR1 MNHNY and CDR2 SVGAGI (reference sequence). The CDR3 DNA reads as TGTGCCAGCAGTTTCCCCTGGGAAAAACTGTTTTTT. Its translation: CASSFPWEKLFF.

V usage is TRBV6-6 and J usage is TRBJ1-3; unclear D gene. The germline V gene encodes CDR1 MNHNY and CDR2 SVGAGI (reference sequence). V lost 0 bases and J lost 6, with 12 bases in between. This CDR3 has 15 residues. CDR3 bases: TGTGCCAGCAGTTACTCTGCGACTGAGATAAACACCATATATTTT. Translation gives CASSYSATEINTIYF.